Listed here are 7 T cell receptor beta chains from one sample, sequenced in a study of blood T cell repertoires in COVID-19 (dated by TCRdb to between 2020 and 2021). The library was produced with the immunoSEQ multiplex PCR assay. In TCRdb, the immuneACCESS table is reduced to in-frame sequences with V and J assigned. These tables do not hold every clone; where another copy was compared, an unresolved V gene accounts for under half, and the others remain unexplained. The sample table contains more than 300,000 clones; only one count was recorded for 85% to 90% of them. The top ten hold about 7% of the sample. The material sequenced was peripheral blood. The receptor set was obtained from a woman between 65 and 79 years old with COVID-19, enrolled during active disease.

This chain uses TRBV4-2 with TRBJ2-2; 8 bases are shared with TRBD2. The CDR3 runs to 15 residues. Trimming removed 7 bases from V and 2 bases from J; junction bases left unmatched: 6. The V gene's germline CDR1 is LGHNA and CDR2 YNFKEQ. CDR3 protein: CASKGGTSNTGELFF. The DNA of the CDR3 is TGTGCCAGCAAAGGCGGGACTAGTAACACCGGGGAGCTGTTTTTT.

This clone has a single count. This sequence joins TRBV28 and TRBJ2-1; TRBD2 matches at 13 bases. This CDR3 is built from 21 residues. Germline assignment: CDR1 MDHEN and CDR2 SYDVKM. V shed 4 bases and J 0 bases; nucleotides not matched to a gene: 15. CDR3 in DNA: TGTGCCAGCAGTTCTTCAAGACTAGCGGGGGGACTACTCAGCTCCTACAATGAGCAGTTCTTC. It codes for CASSSSRLAGGLLSSYNEQFF. Supplemented by reference TRBV28 and TRBJ2-1, the full variable domain reads DVKVTQSSRYLVKRTGEKVFLECVQDMDHENMFWYRQDPGLGLRLIYFSYDVKMKEKGDIPEGYSVSREKKERFSLILESASTNQTSMYLCASSSSRLAGGLLSSYNEQFFGPGTRLTVL.

The sample holds one count of this clone. The chain links TRBV28 to TRBJ1-2; TRBD1 is a possible D gene (5 bases). The CDR3 has 13 amino acids. Germline V gene lookup returns CDR1 MDHEN and CDR2 SYDVKM. V was pared by 3 bases and J by 2 bases, with 7 bases between. The CDR3 sequence is CASSLSGNYGYTF. In nucleotides, the CDR3 is TGTGCCAGCAGTTTGTCAGGGAACTATGGCTACACCTTC.

The CDR3: CASSTGSGNTIYF. The CDR3 nucleotides are TGTGCCAGCAGCACAGGGTCTGGAAACACCATATATTTT. J is TRBJ1-3 and V is TRBV5-4, with a tentative D call TRBD1 (6 bases). CDR1 is SGHNT, CDR2 YYREEE, per germline (reference sequence). Between the trimmed V and J ends, which lost 4 bases and 1 base, there was a span of 6 bases. The CDR3 has 13 amino acids.

This chain links TRBV3-1 (or the pseudogene TRBV3-2) with TRBJ2-7, with D perhaps matching TRBD2 (6 bases). V lost 0 bases to trimming and J lost 2 bases, with 8 bases between them. CDR3 size: 14 residues. Germline V lookup: CDR1 LGHDT, CDR2 YNNKEL (reference sequence). CDR3 bases: TGTGCCAGCAGCCAAGATAAGCGGGCCTACGAGCAGTACTTC. It yields the protein CASSQDKRAYEQYF.

This sequence joins TRBV6-5 and TRBJ1-2; 7 bases fit TRBD1. The CDR3 is made up of 16 amino acids. Looked up from germline, CDR1 is MNHEY and CDR2 is SVGAGI. V dropped 0 bases and J dropped 3; count of bases not matched to a gene: 7. In DNA, the CDR3 is TGTGCCAGCAGTTACTCGAAGCACAGGGGAGACTATGGCTACACCTTC. Encoded protein: CASSYSKHRGDYGYTF.

The chain is built from TRBV5-6 and TRBJ1-1; TRBD1 matches at 10 bases. The J segment lost 5 bases and the V segment lost 3 bases, leaving 10 bases of the junction unmatched. Germline assignment: CDR1 SGHDT and CDR2 YYEEEE. There are 16 residues in the CDR3. The DNA of the CDR3 is TGTGCCAGCAGCTGGGGGACAGGGGTCTTCGGAACTGAAGCTTTCTTT. Its protein is CASSWGTGVFGTEAFF.